The following is a TCR beta chain sequence with its context. The antigen remains unidentified. From germline, CDR1 is SGDLS and CDR2 YYNGEE. The CDR3 has 13 residues. Trimming took off 4 bases at V and 2 bases at J, with 10 bases between the two ends. Each CDR3 protein is one row after TCRdb ran MiXCR on the RACE reads. In the table there are tens of thousands of distinct CDR3 sequences, 10% to 12% of which are singletons. Time point reported: pre-sensitization, week 0. Treatment reported: therapeutic diphenylcyclopropenone sensitization with weekly scalp DPC. Patches went on only after blood had been drawn each time. Alopecia patients, 18 to 70 years old and DPC-suitable, served as donors. This sample stems from a study of human T cells and chemical hapten exposure. Study-wide context: Researchers reported sensitizing a roughly 2 cm by roughly 2 cm upper inner arm skin site with 2% DPC. Whole-study findings and limits: Patch test score showed a positive correlation with PT1 expanded TCR counts.

Here the sequenced sample was whole blood, taken in connection with sensitization to the hapten diphenylcyclopropenone (DPC). This sequence joins TRBV9 and TRBJ2-7; D is unclear. This receptor was identified in a woman aged 40 to 50 with alopecia areata. Some clones in this sample may be carry-over from other donors' samples. The CDR3 is CASSRGRTYEQYF. CDR3 bases: TGTGCCAGCAGCAGAGGACGGACCTACGAGCAGTACTTC.